A single sample is the source of the 2 T cell receptor beta chains below, sequenced in a study of blood T cell repertoires in COVID-19. Sequencing used immunoSEQ multiplex PCR; TCRdb keeps in-frame clones, though not all of them. The table shows about 280,000 clones, with roughly 87% occurring only once. The sequencing input was peripheral blood. The source of these receptors is a man between 18 and 29 years old with active or convalescent COVID-19.

This clone turned up a few times. The chain couples TRBV2 to TRBJ1-5; tentative D call: TRBD1 (5 bases). V was shortened by 3 bases and J by 1 base, with 7 bases between the two germline ends. The CDR3 runs to 14 residues. Germline assignment: CDR1 SNHLY and CDR2 FYNNEI. The CDR3 sequence is CASSDAGSNQPQHF. CDR3 DNA sequence: TGTGCCAGCAGTGACGCAGGGAGCAATCAGCCCCAGCATTTT.

The sample holds one count of this clone. The genes are TRBV19 and TRBJ1-2, with a tentative D call TRBD1 (5 bases). The CDR3 runs 14 residues. Trimming removed 7 bases at V and 7 bases at J, with 19 bases between. Germline V gives CDR1 LNHDA, CDR2 SQIVND (reference sequence). The CDR3, as DNA: TGTGCCAGTAATGGACAAGGAGAGAAGGTTGGCTACACCTTC. Protein sequence: CASNGQGEKVGYTF.